The TCR beta chain under discussion was sequenced for a study of regulatory T cells in long-lasting Graves disease. Documented time point: newly diagnosed GD, antithyroid drugs for less than 3 months. Making the TCR library involved RNA that had been extracted from PBMCs. According to the study, TCR beta libraries were built with iRepertoire HTBI primers and CDR3-region Arm-PCR. A single record per CDR3 protein comes from TCRdb applying MiXCR to the multiplex PCR reads. The table has about 360,000 distinct CDR3 sequences, about a sixth seen once. CDR1 is SGHNT and CDR2 is YYREEE in the germline V gene (reference sequence). The trim removed 2 bases at V and 2 bases at J, leaving 15 bases unmatched. The CDR3 length is 19 residues. This clonotype was recorded at least ten times. This same sample was also taken into another study, of T cells in Graves' hyperthyroidism and ophthalmopathy.

Source: peripheral blood mononuclear cells (PBMCs), taken at new diagnosis, from a patient treated with antithyroid drugs. The sequence derives from a woman in her late teens or twenties with Graves disease. This chain uses TRBV5-4 with TRBJ2-1; 8 bases map to TRBD2. The CDR3 DNA follows: TGTGCCAGCAGCTTCCCCCTAGGTCGGGGGGGTAACGCCTACAATGAGCAGTTCTTC. Its protein is CASSFPLGRGGNAYNEQFF.